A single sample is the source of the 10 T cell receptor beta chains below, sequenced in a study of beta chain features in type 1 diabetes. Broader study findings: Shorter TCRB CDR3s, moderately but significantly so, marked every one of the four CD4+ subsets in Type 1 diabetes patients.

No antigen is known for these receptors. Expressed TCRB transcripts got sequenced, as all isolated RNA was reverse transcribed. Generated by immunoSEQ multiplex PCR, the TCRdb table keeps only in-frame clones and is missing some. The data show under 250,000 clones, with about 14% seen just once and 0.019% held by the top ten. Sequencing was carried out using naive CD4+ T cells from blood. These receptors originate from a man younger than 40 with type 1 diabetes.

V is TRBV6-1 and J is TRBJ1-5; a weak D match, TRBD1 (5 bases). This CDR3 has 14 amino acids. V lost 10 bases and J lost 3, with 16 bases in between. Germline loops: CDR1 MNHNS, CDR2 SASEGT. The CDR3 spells CATTDTSFNQPQHF. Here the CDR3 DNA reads TGTGCCACTACGGACACCTCCTTCAATCAGCCCCAGCATTTT.

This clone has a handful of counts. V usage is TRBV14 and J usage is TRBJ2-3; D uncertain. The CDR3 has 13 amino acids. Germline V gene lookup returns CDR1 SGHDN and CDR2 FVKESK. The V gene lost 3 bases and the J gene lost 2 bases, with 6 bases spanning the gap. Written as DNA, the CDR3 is TGTGCCAGCAGCCAGGGCATCACAGATACGCAGTATTTT. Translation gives CASSQGITDTQYF.

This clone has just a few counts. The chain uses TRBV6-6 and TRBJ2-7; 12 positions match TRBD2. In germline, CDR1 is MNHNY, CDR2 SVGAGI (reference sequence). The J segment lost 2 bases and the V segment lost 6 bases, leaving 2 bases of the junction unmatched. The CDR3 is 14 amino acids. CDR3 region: CASRRTSGAYEQYF. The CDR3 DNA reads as TGTGCCAGCAGACGGACTAGCGGGGCCTACGAGCAGTACTTC.

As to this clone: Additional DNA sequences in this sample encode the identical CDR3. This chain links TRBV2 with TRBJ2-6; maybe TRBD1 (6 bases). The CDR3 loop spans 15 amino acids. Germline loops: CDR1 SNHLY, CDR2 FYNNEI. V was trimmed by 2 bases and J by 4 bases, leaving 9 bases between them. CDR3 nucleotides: TGTGCCAGCAGTGAACAGGGGAGCGGGGCCAACGTCCTGACTTTC. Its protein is CASSEQGSGANVLTF. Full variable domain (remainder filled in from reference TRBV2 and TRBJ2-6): EPEVTQTPSHQVTQMGQEVILRCVPISNHLYFYWYRQILGQKVEFLVSFYNNEISEKSEIFDDQFSVERPDGSNFTLKIRSTKLEDSAMYFCASSEQGSGANVLTFGAGSRLTVL.

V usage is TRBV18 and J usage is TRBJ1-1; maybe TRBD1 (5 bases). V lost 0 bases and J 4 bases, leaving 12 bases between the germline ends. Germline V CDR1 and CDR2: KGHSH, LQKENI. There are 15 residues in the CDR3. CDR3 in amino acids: CASSPPRQWVTEAFF. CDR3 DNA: TGTGCCAGCTCACCACCGAGACAGTGGGTCACTGAAGCTTTCTTT.

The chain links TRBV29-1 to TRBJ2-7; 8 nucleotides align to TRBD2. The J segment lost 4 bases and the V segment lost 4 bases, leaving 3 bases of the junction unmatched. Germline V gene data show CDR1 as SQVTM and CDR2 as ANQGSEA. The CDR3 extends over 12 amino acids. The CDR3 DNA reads TGCAGCGTTGGCAGCGGGAGTTACGAGCAGTACTTC. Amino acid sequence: CSVGSGSYEQYF.

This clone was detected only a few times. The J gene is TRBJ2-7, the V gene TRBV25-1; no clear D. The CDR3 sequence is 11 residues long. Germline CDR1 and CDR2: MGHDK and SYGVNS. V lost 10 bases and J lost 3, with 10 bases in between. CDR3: CATRGIYEQYF. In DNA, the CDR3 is TGTGCCACCCGAGGAATCTACGAGCAGTACTTC.

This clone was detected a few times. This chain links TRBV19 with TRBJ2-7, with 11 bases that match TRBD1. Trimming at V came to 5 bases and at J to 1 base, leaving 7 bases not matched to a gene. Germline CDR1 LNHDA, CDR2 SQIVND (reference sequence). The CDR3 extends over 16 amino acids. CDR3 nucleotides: TGTGCCAGTAGTGCCCTCGGACAGGGGGCATCCTACGAGCAGTACTTC. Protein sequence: CASSALGQGASYEQYF.

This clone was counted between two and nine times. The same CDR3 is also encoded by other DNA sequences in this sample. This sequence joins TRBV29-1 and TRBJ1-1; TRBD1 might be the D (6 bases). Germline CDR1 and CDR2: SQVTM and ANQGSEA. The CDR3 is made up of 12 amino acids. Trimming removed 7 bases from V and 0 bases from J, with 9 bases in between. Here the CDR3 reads CSGGQMNTEAFF. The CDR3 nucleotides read TGCAGCGGGGGACAAATGAACACTGAAGCTTTCTTT.

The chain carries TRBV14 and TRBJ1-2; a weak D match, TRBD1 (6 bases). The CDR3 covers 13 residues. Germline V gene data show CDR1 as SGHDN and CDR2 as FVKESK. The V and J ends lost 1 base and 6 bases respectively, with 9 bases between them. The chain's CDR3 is CASSQGGLHGYTF. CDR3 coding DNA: TGTGCCAGCAGCCAAGGGGGGCTCCATGGCTACACCTTC.